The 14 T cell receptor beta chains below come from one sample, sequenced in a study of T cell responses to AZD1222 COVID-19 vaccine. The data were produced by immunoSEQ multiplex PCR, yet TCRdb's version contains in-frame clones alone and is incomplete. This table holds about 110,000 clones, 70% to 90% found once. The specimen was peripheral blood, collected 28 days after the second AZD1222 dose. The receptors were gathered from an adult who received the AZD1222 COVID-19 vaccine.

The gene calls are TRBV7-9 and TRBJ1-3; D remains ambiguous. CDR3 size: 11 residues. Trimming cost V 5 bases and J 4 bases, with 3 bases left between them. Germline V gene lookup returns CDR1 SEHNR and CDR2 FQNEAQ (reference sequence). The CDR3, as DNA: TGTGCCAGCAGCAGAGGAAACACCATATATTTT. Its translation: CASSRGNTIYF. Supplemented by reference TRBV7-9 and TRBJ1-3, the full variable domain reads DTGVSQNPRHKITKRGQNVTFRCDPISEHNRLYWYRQTLGQGPEFLTYFQNEAQLEKSRLLSDRFSAERPKGSFSTLEIQRTEQGDSAMYLCASSRGNTIYFGEGSWLTVV.

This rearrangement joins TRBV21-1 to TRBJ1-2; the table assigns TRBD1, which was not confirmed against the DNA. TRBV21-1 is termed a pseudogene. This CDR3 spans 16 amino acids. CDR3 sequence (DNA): TGTGCCAGCAACTACACAACGGACAGGGGAGTCCATGGCTACACCTTC. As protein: CASNYTTDRGVHGYTF.

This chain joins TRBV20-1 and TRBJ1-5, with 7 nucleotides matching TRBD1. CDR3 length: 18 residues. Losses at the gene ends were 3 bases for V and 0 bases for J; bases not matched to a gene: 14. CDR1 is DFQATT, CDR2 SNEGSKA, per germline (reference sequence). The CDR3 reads CSASFGGVTGLSNQPQHF. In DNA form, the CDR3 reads TGCAGTGCTAGTTTTGGGGGAGTGACAGGGCTTAGCAATCAGCCCCAGCATTTT.

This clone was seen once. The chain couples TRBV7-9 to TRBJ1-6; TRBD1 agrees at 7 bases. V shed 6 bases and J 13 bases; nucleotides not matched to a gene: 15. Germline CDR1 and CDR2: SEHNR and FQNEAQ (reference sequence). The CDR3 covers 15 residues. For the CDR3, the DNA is TGTGCCAGCAGTCAGGAGGGGGCAAACGTCCCCCCCCTCCACTTT. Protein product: CASSQEGANVPPLHF.

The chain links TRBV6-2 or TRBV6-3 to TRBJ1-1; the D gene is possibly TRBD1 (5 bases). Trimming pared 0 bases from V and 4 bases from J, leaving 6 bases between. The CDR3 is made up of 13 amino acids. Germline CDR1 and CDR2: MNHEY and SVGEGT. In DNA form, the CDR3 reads TGTGCCAGCAGTTACTCAGGGGTCACTGAAGCTTTCTTT. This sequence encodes CASSYSGVTEAFF.

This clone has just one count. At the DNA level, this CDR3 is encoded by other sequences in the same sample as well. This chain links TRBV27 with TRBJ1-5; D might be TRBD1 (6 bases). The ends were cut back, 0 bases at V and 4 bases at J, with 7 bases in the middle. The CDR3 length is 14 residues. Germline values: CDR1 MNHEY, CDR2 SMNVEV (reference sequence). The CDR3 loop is CASSLSGGNQPQHF. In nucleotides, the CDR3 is TGTGCCAGCAGTTTATCAGGGGGAAATCAGCCCCAGCATTTT.

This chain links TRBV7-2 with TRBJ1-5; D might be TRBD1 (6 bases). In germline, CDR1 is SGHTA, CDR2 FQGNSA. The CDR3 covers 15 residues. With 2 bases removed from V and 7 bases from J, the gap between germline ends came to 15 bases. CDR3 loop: CASSLSVGARQPQHF. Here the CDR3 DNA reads TGTGCCAGCAGCTTAAGTGTGGGGGCCCGCCAGCCCCAGCATTTT.

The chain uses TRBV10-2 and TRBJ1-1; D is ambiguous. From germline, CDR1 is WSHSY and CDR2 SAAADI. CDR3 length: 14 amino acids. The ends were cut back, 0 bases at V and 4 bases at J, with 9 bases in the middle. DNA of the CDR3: TGCGCCAGCAGTGAGTCGTTGTTCGGCACTGAAGCTTTCTTT. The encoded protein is CASSESLFGTEAFF.

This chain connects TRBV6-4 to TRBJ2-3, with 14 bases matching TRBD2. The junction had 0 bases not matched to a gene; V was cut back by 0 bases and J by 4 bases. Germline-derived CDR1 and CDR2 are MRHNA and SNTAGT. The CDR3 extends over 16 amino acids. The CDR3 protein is CASSDSTSGGADTQYF. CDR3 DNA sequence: TGTGCCAGCAGTGACTCGACTAGCGGGGGGGCAGATACGCAGTATTTT.

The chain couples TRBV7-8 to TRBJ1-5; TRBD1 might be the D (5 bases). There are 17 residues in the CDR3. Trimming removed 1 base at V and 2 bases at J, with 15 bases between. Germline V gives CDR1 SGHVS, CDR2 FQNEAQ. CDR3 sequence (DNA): TGTGCCAGCAGCTTAGAAGCGGGGGACTACGGCAATCAGCCCCAGCATTTT. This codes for CASSLEAGDYGNQPQHF.

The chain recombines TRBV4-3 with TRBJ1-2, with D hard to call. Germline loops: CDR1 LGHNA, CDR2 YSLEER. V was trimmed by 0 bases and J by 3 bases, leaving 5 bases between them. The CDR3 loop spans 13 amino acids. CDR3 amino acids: CASSQEIDYGYTF. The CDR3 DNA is TGCGCCAGCAGCCAAGAGATAGACTATGGCTACACCTTC.

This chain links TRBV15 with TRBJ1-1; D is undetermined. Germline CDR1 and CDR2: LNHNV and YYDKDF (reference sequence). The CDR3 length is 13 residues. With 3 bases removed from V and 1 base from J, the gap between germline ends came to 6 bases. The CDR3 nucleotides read TGTGCCACCAGCAGCCTGTGGAACACTGAAGCTTTCTTT. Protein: CATSSLWNTEAFF.

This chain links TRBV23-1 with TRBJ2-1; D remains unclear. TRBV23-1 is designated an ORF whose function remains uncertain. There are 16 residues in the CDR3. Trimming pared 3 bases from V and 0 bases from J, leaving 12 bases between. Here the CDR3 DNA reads TGCGCCAGCAGTCAGTGGCTGCGGAGCTCCTACAATGAGCAGTTCTTC. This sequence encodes CASSQWLRSSYNEQFF.

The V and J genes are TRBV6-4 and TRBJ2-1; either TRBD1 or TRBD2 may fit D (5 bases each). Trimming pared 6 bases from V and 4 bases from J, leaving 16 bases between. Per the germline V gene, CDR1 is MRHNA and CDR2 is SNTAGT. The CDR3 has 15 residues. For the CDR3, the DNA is TGTGCCAGCAGCGAAGGGGAGCTAGGATACAATGAGCAGTTCTTC. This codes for CASSEGELGYNEQFF.